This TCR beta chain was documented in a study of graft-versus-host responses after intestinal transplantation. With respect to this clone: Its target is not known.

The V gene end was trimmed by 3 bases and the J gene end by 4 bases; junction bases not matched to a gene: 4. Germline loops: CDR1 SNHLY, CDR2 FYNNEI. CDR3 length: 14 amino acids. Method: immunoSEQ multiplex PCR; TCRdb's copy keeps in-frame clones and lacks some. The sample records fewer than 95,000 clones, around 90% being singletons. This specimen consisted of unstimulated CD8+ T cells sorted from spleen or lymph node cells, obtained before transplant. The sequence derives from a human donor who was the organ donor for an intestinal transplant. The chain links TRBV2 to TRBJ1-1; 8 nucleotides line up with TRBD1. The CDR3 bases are TGTGCCAGCAGTGACAGGGGGCTTAGCACTGAAGCTTTCTTT. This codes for CASSDRGLSTEAFF.